One sample yielded the 5 T cell receptor beta chains listed below, sequenced in a study of cytomegalovirus exposure and HLA in healthy donors. Primers included in the PCR were 60 Vbeta and 13 Jbeta primers. The method was immunoSEQ multiplex PCR; TCRdb's version includes in-frame clones alone and lacks a portion of them. The sample carries 200,000 to 250,000 clones, 65% to 75% recorded once. Sequencing used PBMCs. Receptors originate from a woman between 25 and 40 years old in good health and CMV-seronegative.

This clone appeared once. Compared with germline, one end of the junction differs, possibly owing to a read error. V gene TRBV18 combines with J gene TRBJ2-2; 8 positions agree with TRBD2. There are 17 residues in the CDR3. Germline V lookup: CDR1 KGHSH, CDR2 LQKENI. For the CDR3, the DNA is TGTGCCAGTTCACCCCTAACCGGACTAGCAAACACCGGGGAGCTGTTTTTT. Amino acids: CASSPLTGLANTGELFF.

The genes are TRBV19 and TRBJ1-3; TRBD1 agrees at 7 bases. The tail of the sequence fits TRBJ2-2 better, so the J call may be wrong. Germline CDR1 and CDR2: LNHDA and SQIVND (reference sequence). The CDR3 extends over 14 amino acids. CDR3 coding DNA: TGTGCCAGTAGAGGGGCAGGGGGCACCGGGGAGCTGTTTTTT. Encoded protein: CASRGAGGTGELFF.

CDR3 loop: CASTRGRAGNTEAFF. For the CDR3, the DNA is TGTGCCAGCACCCGAGGGAGGGCTGGGAACACTGAAGCTTTCTTT. The V and J genes are TRBV6-1 and TRBJ1-1; D ambiguous. In germline, CDR1 is MNHNS, CDR2 SASEGT. The CDR3 covers 15 residues. Trimming took 7 bases from V and 1 from J, leaving 16 bases between them.

The CDR3 nucleotides read TGTGCCATCAGTGAGTCTACAGGTAGTAATCAGCCCCAGCATTTT. Encoded protein: CAISESTGSNQPQHF. The rearrangement joins TRBV10-3 to TRBJ1-5, with TRBD1 as a possible D gene (5 bases). The CDR3 is made up of 15 amino acids. Germline CDR1 ENHRY, CDR2 SYGVKD. Trimming removed 0 bases from V and 4 bases from J, with 10 bases in between.

The J gene is TRBJ2-7, the V gene TRBV11-2; 7 nucleotides match TRBD1. CDR1 SGHAT and CDR2 FQNNGV come from the germline V gene. CDR3 length: 14 residues. With 5 bases clipped from V and 1 base from J, the junction kept 5 bases outside the gene matches. In DNA form, the CDR3 reads TGTGCCAGCAGCCTTACAGGGGCTTCCTACGAGCAGTACTTC. Translation gives CASSLTGASYEQYF.